What follows describes a single TCR beta chain. Its antigen is not known. The data originate from a study of T-cell memory formation after mild COVID-19. Overall study: Clustering of TCRs was largely donor specific.

TCRdb itself ran the 5' RACE reads through MiXCR, one entry per CDR3 protein. The repertoire has 200,000 to 300,000 distinct CDR3 sequences, around 15% of them found once; the top ten carry 22%. Findings and caveats of the study: Pre-infection memory held some responding clones, suggesting pre-existing cross-reactive T cells responded.

V was clipped by 2 bases and J by 1 base, with 9 bases between them. This CDR3 is 14 amino acids long. Germline CDR1 reads KGHSH; CDR2 reads LQKENI. The TCR comes from a man between 18 and 29 years old who had mild COVID-19 (a few samples of this study predate the infection). Cell type and time point are not known. The chain carries TRBV18 and TRBJ2-7; D is undetermined. Sequencing used PBMCs or a T cell subset sorted from them (not recorded which). CDR3 DNA: TGTGCCAGCTCACCAATTGCCCCTTCCTACGAGCAGTACGTC. As protein: CASSPIAPSYEQYV.